The T cell receptor beta chain described here comes from a study of blood T cell repertoires in COVID-19. This clone is a singleton in its sample. Assay used: immunoSEQ multiplex PCR; TCRdb lists only in-frame clones, some missing. The data contain tens of thousands of clones, 80% of them singletons. Germline V gene lookup returns CDR1 MGHRA and CDR2 YSYEKL. V was shortened by 0 bases and J by 0 bases, with 18 bases between the two germline ends. The CDR3 loop spans 20 amino acids. This chain connects TRBV4-1 to TRBJ2-6; tentatively, D is TRBD2 (5 bases). The sequenced material came from peripheral blood. This sequence was found in an elderly woman with acute or convalescent COVID-19. In DNA form, the CDR3 reads TGCGCCAGCAGCCAAGATCTAGCAGGCCTTTTCGTCTCTGGGGCCAACGTCCTGACTTTC. This codes for CASSQDLAGLFVSGANVLTF.